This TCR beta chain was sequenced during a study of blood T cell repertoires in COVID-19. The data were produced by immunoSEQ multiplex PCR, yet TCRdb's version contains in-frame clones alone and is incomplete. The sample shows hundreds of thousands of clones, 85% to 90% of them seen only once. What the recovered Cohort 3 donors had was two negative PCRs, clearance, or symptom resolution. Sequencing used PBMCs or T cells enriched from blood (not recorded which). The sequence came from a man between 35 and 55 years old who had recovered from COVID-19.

The CDR3 protein is CASSAGLAGGSYNEQFF. CDR3 coding DNA: TGTGCCAGCAGTGCTGGACTAGCGGGAGGCTCCTACAATGAGCAGTTCTTC. The chain combines TRBV6-4 with TRBJ2-1, with 14 bases fitting TRBD2. The germline V gene encodes CDR1 MRHNA and CDR2 SNTAGT. The CDR3 is 17 amino acids. V lost 4 bases to trimming and J lost 0 bases; unmatched junction nucleotides: 2.